This T cell receptor (beta chain) stems from a study of Ad26.COV2.S vaccination and SARS-CoV-2 variants. Indicated treatment: roughly 18 received Ad26.COV2.S at low or high dose, single or two shots; about five received placebo; per-sample allocation not given. Samples came from day 63 after the first vaccine or placebo injection. The individual, an adult aged 18-55 years, was a donor in Boston. This table comes from immunoSEQ multiplex PCR, and its TCRdb copy is limited to in-frame clones, with some not included. The sample shows approximately 500,000 clones, around nine tenths of them seen only once. The V end was cut by 3 bases, the J end by 4 bases, with 10 bases between. CDR1 and CDR2 from the germline V gene are SNHLY and FYNNEI. The CDR3 is made up of 13 amino acids.

The sample consisted of peripheral blood, taken in a trial of Ad26.COV2.S vaccine versus placebo. The chain recombines TRBV2 with TRBJ2-7, with D perhaps matching TRBD2 (6 bases). This TCR derives from a person between 18 and 59 years old who received the Ad26.COV2.S COVID-19 vaccine or a placebo. CDR3: CASSEDGLYEQYF. The CDR3, as DNA: TGTGCCAGCAGTGAGGACGGACTATACGAGCAGTACTTC. Combining the CDR3 with reference TRBV2 and TRBJ2-7 gives the whole variable domain EPEVTQTPSHQVTQMGQEVILRCVPISNHLYFYWYRQILGQKVEFLVSFYNNEISEKSEIFDDQFSVERPDGSNFTLKIRSTKLEDSAMYFCASSEDGLYEQYFGPGTRLTVT.